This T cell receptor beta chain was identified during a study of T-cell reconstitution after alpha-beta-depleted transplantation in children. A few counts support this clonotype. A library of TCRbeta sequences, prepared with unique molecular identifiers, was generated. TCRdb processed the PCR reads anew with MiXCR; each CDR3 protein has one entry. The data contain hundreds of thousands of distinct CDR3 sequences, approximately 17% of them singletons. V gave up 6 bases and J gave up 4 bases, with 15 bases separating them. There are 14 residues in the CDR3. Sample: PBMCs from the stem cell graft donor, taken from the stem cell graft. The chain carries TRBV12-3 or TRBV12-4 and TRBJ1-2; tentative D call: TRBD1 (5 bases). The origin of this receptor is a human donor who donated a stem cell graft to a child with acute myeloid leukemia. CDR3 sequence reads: CASSPGTSIYGYTF. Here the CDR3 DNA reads TGTGCCAGCAGCCCCGGGACGAGTATCTATGGCTACACCTTC.